The 18 T cell receptor beta chains in this list originate from one sample, sequenced in a study of PD-1 blockade in classical Hodgkin lymphoma. Sequenced by immunoSEQ multiplex PCR; TCRdb stores in-frame clones only, minus some. The table has around 23,000 clones, approximately 79% seen once. Time point described: cycle 4 day 1 (C4D1), after 6 weeks of nivolumab. With no exception, relapse followed autologous stem cell transplantation in all patients, and brentuximab vedotin exposure varied. The material sequenced was peripheral blood mononuclear cells (PBMCs), taken before the fourth cycle of nivolumab. These receptor sequences come from a human donor with classical Hodgkin lymphoma.

CDR3 residues: CASSFLSGANVLTF. The CDR3 DNA is TGTGCCAGTAGTTTCCTTTCGGGGGCCAACGTCCTGACTTTC. The rearrangement joins TRBV19 to TRBJ2-6; the D is unclear. The CDR3 spans 14 residues. Per the germline V gene, CDR1 is LNHDA and CDR2 is SQIVND (reference sequence). V gave up 5 bases and J gave up 4 bases, with 9 bases separating them. Complete variable domain (other parts from reference TRBV19 and TRBJ2-6): DGGITQSPKYLFRKEGQNVTLSCEQNLNHDAMYWYRQDPGQGLRLIYYSQIVNDFQKGDIAEGYSVSREKKESFPLTVTSAQKNPTAFYLCASSFLSGANVLTFGAGSRLTVL.

The chain links TRBV12-5 to TRBJ1-5; tentatively, D is TRBD1 (5 bases). Per germline, CDR1 LGHNT and CDR2 FRNRAP. With 6 bases removed from V and 6 bases from J, the gap between germline ends came to 9 bases. The CDR3 contains 12 residues. CDR3 coding DNA: TGTGCTAGTGGGCAGGGCGGTCAGCCCCAGCATTTT. As protein: CASGQGGQPQHF. The full variable domain, in which reference TRBV12-5 and TRBJ1-5 provide the parts outside the CDR3, is DARVTQTPRHKVTEMGQEVTMRCQPILGHNTVFWYRQTMMQGLELLAYFRNRAPLDDSGMPKDRFSAEMPDATLATLKIQPSEPRDSAVYFCASGQGGQPQHFGDGTRLSIL.

The chain couples TRBV5-1 to TRBJ2-1; D may be TRBD1 (5 bases). The CDR3 contains 15 residues. Trimming stripped 4 bases from V and 0 bases from J, with 11 bases between. Germline V gives CDR1 SGHRS, CDR2 YFSETQ. The CDR3 region has the DNA TGCGCCAGCAGCCCCGGACAAACCTCCTACAATGAGCAGTTCTTC. It specifies CASSPGQTSYNEQFF.

Of note for this clone: The sample contains more than one DNA sequence encoding this CDR3. The chain joins TRBV5-1 to TRBJ1-1; a weak D match, TRBD1 (5 bases). Germline CDR1 reads SGHRS; CDR2 reads YFSETQ. This CDR3 region has 15 residues. V lost 1 base and J 4 bases, leaving 14 bases between the germline ends. The CDR3 region is CASSLLTGRGTEAFF. The CDR3 bases are TGCGCCAGCAGCTTGTTGACGGGGCGGGGCACTGAAGCTTTCTTT.

This clone has more than one count but fewer than ten. The chain couples TRBV19 to TRBJ1-2; D unresolved. CDR1 and CDR2 (germline): LNHDA, SQIVND (reference sequence). V was trimmed by 6 bases and J by 0 bases, leaving 8 bases between them. The CDR3 is 13 residues long. The CDR3 protein is CASSWQANYGYTF. The CDR3 bases are TGTGCCAGTAGCTGGCAGGCTAACTATGGCTACACCTTC. The variable domain in full, completed from reference TRBV19 and TRBJ1-2, reads DGGITQSPKYLFRKEGQNVTLSCEQNLNHDAMYWYRQDPGQGLRLIYYSQIVNDFQKGDIAEGYSVSREKKESFPLTVTSAQKNPTAFYLCASSWQANYGYTFGSGTRLTVV.

The CDR3 loop reads CASKGGPNTEAFF. CDR3 bases: TGTGCCAGCAAAGGCGGACCGAACACTGAAGCTTTCTTT. The chain links TRBV5-4 to TRBJ1-1, with D hard to call. Between the trimmed V and J ends, which lost 6 bases and 1 base, there was a span of 10 bases. CDR1 and CDR2 from the germline V gene are SGHNT and YYREEE (reference sequence). The CDR3 covers 13 residues.

This clone was counted a single time. CDR3 sequence (DNA): TGTGCCAGCAGCGTAGTGGGGGGGCATAATTCACCCCTCCACTTT. Protein product: CASSVVGGHNSPLHF. This rearrangement joins TRBV9 to TRBJ1-6, with D perhaps TRBD1 (6 bases). The V and J ends lost 0 bases and 5 bases respectively, with 9 bases between them. CDR1 is SGDLS, CDR2 YYNGEE, per germline. The CDR3 extends over 15 amino acids.

The gene calls are TRBV12-5 and TRBJ2-5; tentatively, D is TRBD2 (5 bases). The V gene's germline CDR1 is LGHNT and CDR2 FRNRAP. This CDR3 has 16 residues. With 2 bases removed from V and 7 bases from J, the gap between germline ends came to 20 bases. Here the CDR3 reads CASGLTYYGVGVTQYF. CDR3 in DNA: TGTGCTAGTGGTTTGACATACTATGGGGTCGGGGTGACCCAGTACTTC.

V is TRBV10-3 and J is TRBJ2-1; D not resolved. The CDR3 spans 11 residues. CDR1 and CDR2 (germline): ENHRY, SYGVKD. Trimming left V 4 bases short and J 5 bases short, with 3 bases between. CDR3: CAISANNEQFF. The DNA of the CDR3 is TGTGCCATCAGTGCTAACAATGAGCAGTTCTTC.

The CDR3 is CASSLRGVNYGYTF. CDR3 nucleotides: TGCGCCAGCAGCCTCAGAGGGGTTAACTATGGCTACACCTTC. The gene calls are TRBV4-1 and TRBJ1-2, with D tentatively TRBD1 (5 bases). This CDR3 has 14 amino acids. Trimming stripped 4 bases from V and 1 base from J, with 10 bases between. Germline values: CDR1 MGHRA, CDR2 YSYEKL.

The gene calls are TRBV12-2 and TRBJ2-1; TRBD1 is the table's D call, not checked against the DNA. TRBV12-2 is shown as a pseudogene. The length of the CDR3 is 17 residues. The chain's CDR3 is CASRSTDRDRGNSEQFF. For the CDR3, the DNA is TGTGCAAGTCGCTCCACAGACCGGGACAGGGGTAATAGTGAGCAGTTCTTC.

This chain uses TRBV11-2 with TRBJ1-2; possibly TRBD1 for D (5 bases). V gave up 5 bases and J gave up 4 bases, with 17 bases separating them. CDR3 length: 15 amino acids. Germline CDR1 and CDR2: SGHAT and FQNNGV. CDR3 nucleotide sequence: TGTGCCAGCAGCCCCATTAGAGAGGGACTCTATGGCTACACCTTC. This translates into CASSPIREGLYGYTF. Based on the CDR3 plus reference TRBV11-2 and TRBJ1-2, the full variable domain is EAGVAQSPRYKIIEKRQSVAFWCNPISGHATLYWYQQILGQGPKLLIQFQNNGVVDDSQLPKDRFSAERLKGVDSTLKIQPAKLEDSAVYLCASSPIREGLYGYTFGSGTRLTVV.

V gene TRBV7-9 combines with J gene TRBJ1-4; a possible D gene is TRBD1 (6 bases). Germline V gene sequence: CDR1 SEHNR, CDR2 FQNEAQ (reference sequence). V was shortened by 5 bases and J by 2 bases, with 15 bases between the two germline ends. CDR3 length: 16 amino acids. CDR3 bases: TGTGCCAGCAGCAGAAACAGGGCCGGGACTAATGAAAAACTGTTTTTT. Translating gives CASSRNRAGTNEKLFF.

This clone was seen a single time. The CDR3 DNA reads as TGTGCCAGCAGCAACCTAGCGGGAGTAGGTACGCAGTATTTT. Protein product: CASSNLAGVGTQYF. This chain links TRBV7-3 with TRBJ2-3; 10 bases match TRBD2. Germline assignment: CDR1 SGHTA and CDR2 FQGTGA. Trimming at V came to 5 bases and at J to 8 bases, leaving 7 bases not matched to a gene. This CDR3 contains 14 residues.

The chain has TRBV28 and TRBJ2-3; D perhaps matches TRBD2 (5 bases). V was shortened by 3 bases and J by 1 base, with 20 bases between the two germline ends. The germline gives CDR1 MDHEN, CDR2 SYDVKM. The length of the CDR3 is 18 residues. In DNA, the CDR3 is TGTGCCAGCAGTTTCGAAGGAGGCGGCGGTTTTGGCACAGATACGCAGTATTTT. Its protein product is CASSFEGGGGFGTDTQYF.

The chain recombines TRBV9 with TRBJ2-1, with D maybe TRBD2 (5 bases). The V end was cut by 0 bases, the J end by 6 bases, with 13 bases between. The CDR3 loop spans 15 amino acids. Per the germline V gene, CDR1 is SGDLS and CDR2 is YYNGEE. The CDR3 protein is CASSVGGSGVNEQFF. The CDR3 region has the DNA TGTGCCAGCAGCGTAGGTGGGAGTGGGGTCAATGAGCAGTTCTTC. The full variable domain, rest sourced from reference TRBV9 and TRBJ2-1, is DSGVTQTPKHLITATGQRVTLRCSPRSGDLSVYWYQQSLDQGLQFLIQYYNGEERAKGNILERFSAQQFPDLHSELNLSSLELGDSALYFCASSVGGSGVNEQFFGPGTRLTVL.

The chain joins TRBV28 to TRBJ2-5, with 10 bases that match TRBD1. The CDR3 sequence is 15 residues long. Germline trimming cut 8 bases from V and 7 bases from J; bases unmatched to any gene: 13. Germline V gene data show CDR1 as MDHEN and CDR2 as SYDVKM. The CDR3 protein is CASEAGQGPRGTQYF. Here the CDR3 DNA reads TGTGCCAGCGAGGCGGGACAGGGGCCGCGAGGGACCCAGTACTTC. Combining the CDR3 with reference TRBV28 and TRBJ2-5 gives the whole variable domain DVKVTQSSRYLVKRTGEKVFLECVQDMDHENMFWYRQDPGLGLRLIYFSYDVKMKEKGDIPEGYSVSREKKERFSLILESASTNQTSMYLCASEAGQGPRGTQYFGPGTRLLVL.

J is TRBJ2-5 and V is TRBV5-5; TRBD2 aligns across 9 bases. This CDR3 is 14 amino acids long. CDR1 is SGHKS, CDR2 YYEKEE, per germline (reference sequence). Trimming removed 4 bases from V and 5 bases from J; junction bases left unmatched: 6. CDR3 sequence (DNA): TGTGCCAGCAGCATTAGGGCGGGAGGGGAGACCCAGTACTTC. Amino acids: CASSIRAGGETQYF. Full variable domain (outside the CDR3, taken from reference TRBV5-5 and TRBJ2-5): DAGVTQSPTHLIKTRGQQVTLRCSPISGHKSVSWYQQVLGQGPQFIFQYYEKEERGRGNFPDRFSARQFPNYSSELNVNALLLGDSALYLCASSIRAGGETQYFGPGTRLLVL.